A single T cell receptor beta chain is shown here with its context. This entry comes from a study of cytomegalovirus exposure and HLA in healthy donors. Primers for the PCR totalled 60 Vbeta and 13 Jbeta. Only in-frame clones appear in the TCRdb table, and some are missing; sequencing was by immunoSEQ multiplex PCR. Altogether approximately 190,000 clones are present, about 87% being singletons, with the ten largest covering over 1%. The receptor comes from a man aged 30 to 39 in good health and CMV-seronegative. Sequencing was carried out using PBMCs.

This chain's CDR3 is CASSLLQGTGGYTF. As DNA, the CDR3 is TGTGCCAGCAGCTTACTACAGGGGACGGGCGGCTACACCTTC. The rearrangement uses TRBV7-9 and TRBJ1-2; 7 bases map to TRBD1. The V segment lost 2 bases and the J segment 8 bases; nucleotides outside the gene matches: 8. The CDR3 consists of 14 residues. Germline V gene lookup returns CDR1 SEHNR and CDR2 FQNEAQ (reference sequence).